Below, 5 T cell receptor beta chains from the same sample are listed, as sequenced in a study of OX40 agonist ivuxolimab in advanced cancers. The table came from immunoSEQ multiplex PCR; TCRdb's copy has only in-frame clones and leaves some out. Of 70,000 to 95,000 clones in the sample, 92% were seen once. The starting material was CD4+ or CD8+ T cells sorted from blood, obtained in a trial of the OX40 agonist ivuxolimab. Source of these receptors: an adult with an advanced solid tumor such as melanoma, head and neck, liver or kidney cancer.

The chain recombines TRBV5-1 with TRBJ2-1; 11 bases fit TRBD2. J lost 9 bases, V lost 4 bases, and 12 bases had no gene match. CDR1 and CDR2 from the germline V gene are SGHRS and YFSETQ. This CDR3 comprises 16 residues. CDR3 in amino acids: CASSPMTSGNAGEQFF. The DNA for the CDR3 is TGCGCCAGCAGCCCTATGACTAGCGGGAACGCGGGTGAGCAGTTCTTC.

This chain joins TRBV6-5 and TRBJ2-7, with TRBD1 matching 10 bases. Germline lookup yields CDR1 MNHEY and CDR2 SVGAGI. The V gene end was trimmed by 2 bases and the J gene end by 8 bases; junction bases not matched to a gene: 6. This CDR3 is 14 amino acids long. In nucleotides, the CDR3 is TGTGCCAGCAGTTACGTCGACAGGGGGCTTAAGCAGTACTTC. Protein product: CASSYVDRGLKQYF.

As concerns this clone: A junction boundary mismatches the germline segment, possibly from a read error. The chain uses TRBV6-5 and TRBJ2-5; D is unresolved. There are 14 residues in the CDR3. The germline CDR1 and CDR2 sequences are MNHEY and SVGAGI. CDR3 in DNA: TGTGCCAGCAGTTACTCGATGATTCAAGAGGCCCAGTACTTC. It yields the protein CASSYSMIQEAQYF.

This chain links TRBV5-1 with TRBJ2-2, with D hard to call. Trimming cost V 0 bases and J 7 bases, with 10 bases left between them. CDR3 length: 14 residues. Germline V gives CDR1 SGHRS, CDR2 YFSETQ. The CDR3 reads CASSLDRVGGELFF. The CDR3 nucleotides are TGCGCCAGCAGCTTGGATCGGGTCGGCGGGGAGCTGTTTTTT.

The V call is TRBV27, the J call TRBJ2-7; 10 nucleotides agree with TRBD1. CDR1 is MNHEY, CDR2 SMNVEV, per germline (reference sequence). The ends lost 6 bases at V and 3 bases at J; junction bases unmatched: 8. The CDR3 is 15 amino acids. This CDR3 is CASRLWDRGYYEQYF. In DNA form, the CDR3 reads TGTGCCAGCAGACTTTGGGACAGGGGATACTACGAGCAGTACTTC.